The clone carrying this T cell receptor (beta chain) came up a few times. The sample belongs to a study of blood T cell repertoires in COVID-19. As handled by the study authors: Amplification from reference gene primers served as the basis for estimated nucleated cell counts. Only in-frame clones appear in the TCRdb table, and some are missing; sequencing was by immunoSEQ multiplex PCR. That table supplies the V and J calls and clone size; D and trimming were determined from the DNA. The table includes over 120,000 clones, roughly 87% detected once. Sequenced material: peripheral blood. This sequence was found in a human donor in a cohort sampled during active COVID-19.

CDR3 in DNA: TGTGCCAGCAGCTTAGGTGGCAGGGCCCAGCAGCATTTT. Encoded protein: CASSLGGRAQQHF. The chain carries TRBV7-9 and TRBJ1-5; weak D call: TRBD1 (5 bases). Trimming cost V 1 base and J 13 bases, with 14 bases left between them. From germline, CDR1 is SEHNR and CDR2 FQNEAQ (reference sequence). The CDR3 runs to 13 residues.